The 14 T cell receptor beta chains listed next were all sequenced from one sample in a study of OX40 agonist ivuxolimab in advanced cancers. Libraries were prepared by immunoSEQ multiplex PCR; TCRdb keeps only in-frame clonotypes and omits some of them. The sample contains tens of thousands of clones, roughly 66% of which appear only once. Here the sequenced sample was CD4+ or CD8+ T cells sorted from blood, taken in a trial of the OX40 agonist ivuxolimab. All receptors derive from an adult with an advanced solid tumor such as melanoma, head and neck, liver or kidney cancer.

This chain connects TRBV11-3 to TRBJ2-7, with a possible D match to TRBD2 (5 bases). The V gene's germline CDR1 is SGHNT and CDR2 YENEEA. V was trimmed by 5 bases and J by 2 bases, leaving 19 bases between them. The CDR3 covers 16 residues. The CDR3 here is CASSHNSAPLPYEQYF. The CDR3 DNA reads as TGTGCCAGCAGCCATAATAGCGCTCCCCTTCCCTACGAGCAGTACTTC.

The chain carries TRBV19 and TRBJ2-1; 9 positions agree with TRBD1. The CDR3 length is 14 residues. After removal of 5 bases from V and 9 bases from J, the junction contained 8 bases not matched to a gene. Germline assignment: CDR1 LNHDA and CDR2 SQIVND (reference sequence). The CDR3 nucleotides are TGTGCCAGTAGTCGCGGACAGGGGCAGAGTGAGCAGTTCTTC. It is translated as CASSRGQGQSEQFF. Combining the CDR3 with reference TRBV19 and TRBJ2-1 gives the whole variable domain DGGITQSPKYLFRKEGQNVTLSCEQNLNHDAMYWYRQDPGQGLRLIYYSQIVNDFQKGDIAEGYSVSREKKESFPLTVTSAQKNPTAFYLCASSRGQGQSEQFFGPGTRLTVL.

This sequence joins TRBV6-1 and TRBJ1-2; unclear D gene. Trimming left V 2 bases short and J 0 bases short, with 7 bases between. CDR3 length: 14 amino acids. Germline loops: CDR1 MNHNS, CDR2 SASEGT. As DNA, the CDR3 is TGTGCCAGCAGTGAACTCTCAGCTAACTATGGCTACACCTTC. Its translation: CASSELSANYGYTF.

V is TRBV7-8 and J is TRBJ2-3; possibly TRBD1 or TRBD2 for D (6 bases each). V lost 1 base and J lost 3, with 8 bases in between. Looked up from germline, CDR1 is SGHVS and CDR2 is FQNEAQ. This CDR3 is built from 14 residues. The CDR3 sequence: CASSLEGGTDTQYF. The CDR3 DNA sequence: TGTGCCAGCAGCTTAGAAGGGGGGACAGATACGCAGTATTTT.

The rearrangement uses TRBV7-9 and TRBJ1-3; D unresolved. CDR1 is SEHNR, CDR2 FQNEAQ, per germline (reference sequence). The CDR3 runs 15 residues. V dropped 5 bases and J dropped 9 bases, with 20 bases sitting between them. The CDR3 DNA sequence: TGTGCCAGCAGCCTTACAATAGACATCACGGGCACCATATATTTT. This gives the protein CASSLTIDITGTIYF.

By proportion, this clone is medium-sized. J is TRBJ2-7 and V is TRBV6-5, with TRBD1 matching over 9 bases. With V trimmed by 0 bases and J by 4 bases, 4 bases remained unmatched. The germline gives CDR1 MNHEY, CDR2 SVGAGI. There are 15 residues in the CDR3. The DNA for the CDR3 is TGTGCCAGCAGTTACTCAGGACAGGGGATGTACGAGCAGTACTTC. It translates to CASSYSGQGMYEQYF.

The chain employs TRBV4-1 and TRBJ2-3; D unclear. The V gene lost 3 bases and the J gene lost 5 bases, with 9 bases spanning the gap. This CDR3 comprises 13 residues. Germline loops: CDR1 MGHRA, CDR2 YSYEKL. This chain's CDR3 is CASSQGSLDTQYF. The DNA for the CDR3 is TGCGCCAGCAGCCAGGGTTCCCTAGATACGCAGTATTTT.

This chain joins TRBV27 and TRBJ2-7, with D possibly TRBD2 on 7 matching bases. Germline V lookup: CDR1 MNHEY, CDR2 SMNVEV (reference sequence). V was clipped by 5 bases and J by 2 bases, with 10 bases between them. CDR3 length equals 13 residues. CDR3 protein: CASSSGTTYEQYF. The CDR3 DNA follows: TGTGCCAGCAGTAGCGGGACAACCTACGAGCAGTACTTC.

As regards this clone: The junction departs from germline at one end; a sequencing error may be responsible. V is TRBV7-6 and J is TRBJ2-3; 9 nucleotides line up with TRBD2. CDR1 SGHVS and CDR2 FNYEAQ come from the germline V gene. The CDR3 has 15 amino acids. CDR3 DNA: TGTGCCAGCAGCTTTACCGGGACTAGCAGAGATACGCAGTATTTT. Translating it yields CASSFTGTSRDTQYF. The full variable domain, with the rest looked up from reference TRBV7-6 and TRBJ2-3, is GAGVSQSPRYKVTKRGQDVALRCDPISGHVSLYWYRQALGQGPEFLTYFNYEAQQDKSGLPNDRFSAERPEGSISTLTIQRTEQRDSAMYRCASSFTGTSRDTQYFGPGTRLTVL.

This clone was picked up a small number of times. The CDR3 sequence: CASSSRDQPYEQYF. CDR3 in DNA: TGCGCCAGCAGCTCCCGGGACCAACCCTACGAGCAGTACTTC. V is TRBV4-3 and J is TRBJ2-7; D tentatively reads TRBD1 or TRBD2 (5 bases each). CDR3 length: 14 amino acids. Trimming shortened V by 5 bases and J by 2 bases, and 13 bases separated the two germline ends. Germline V gene data show CDR1 as LGHNA and CDR2 as YSLEER.

This chain connects TRBV6-6 to TRBJ2-4; D gene unclear. The CDR3 totals 14 residues. The germline V and J ends were trimmed by 6 bases and 5 bases, with 14 bases remaining between them. The V gene's germline CDR1 is MNHNY and CDR2 SVGAGI (reference sequence). CDR3 bases: TGTGCCAGCAGCGGCGTGGGGTCAGAAAACATTCAGTACTTC. Translating gives CASSGVGSENIQYF.

The CDR3 loop is CASRTGLAQPQHF. CDR3 coding DNA: TGTGCCAGCAGGACAGGGTTGGCTCAGCCCCAGCATTTT. The V and J genes are TRBV6-4 and TRBJ1-5, with TRBD1 matching over 7 bases. Losses at the gene ends were 6 bases for V and 6 bases for J; bases not matched to a gene: 5. The CDR3 loop spans 13 amino acids. Germline V lookup: CDR1 MRHNA, CDR2 SNTAGT.

The chain is built from TRBV7-2 and TRBJ2-7; 8 bases match TRBD2. After removal of 1 base from V and 4 bases from J, the junction contained 3 bases not matched to a gene. CDR1 is SGHTA, CDR2 FQGNSA, per germline. The CDR3 spans 14 residues. This chain's CDR3 is CASSLVVAGYEQYF. The CDR3 region has the DNA TGTGCCAGCAGCTTAGTTGTAGCGGGGTACGAGCAGTACTTC.

In nucleotides, the CDR3 is TGTGCCAGCAGCTTATCGAGGGGGCGCGTCAACGAGCAGTACTTC. Protein sequence: CASSLSRGRVNEQYF. The chain is built from TRBV7-9 and TRBJ2-7, with TRBD1 matching over 7 bases. The CDR3 is made up of 15 amino acids. The germline V gene has CDR1 SEHNR and CDR2 FQNEAQ (reference sequence). V lost 2 bases to trimming and J lost 5 bases; unmatched junction nucleotides: 9.